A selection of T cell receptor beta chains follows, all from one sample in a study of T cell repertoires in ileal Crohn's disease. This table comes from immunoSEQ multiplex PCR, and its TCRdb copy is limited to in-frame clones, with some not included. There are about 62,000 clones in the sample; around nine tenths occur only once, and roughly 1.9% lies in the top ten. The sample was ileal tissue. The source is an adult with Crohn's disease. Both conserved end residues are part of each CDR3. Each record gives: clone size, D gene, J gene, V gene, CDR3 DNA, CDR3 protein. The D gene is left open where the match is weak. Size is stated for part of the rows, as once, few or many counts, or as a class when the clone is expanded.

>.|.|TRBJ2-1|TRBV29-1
TGCAGCGTTGAACTCTCGAGCTCCTACAATGAGCAGTTCTTC
CSVELSSSYNEQFF
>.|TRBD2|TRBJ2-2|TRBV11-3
TGTGCCAGCAGCCCAGGAGTATCGACTAGCCTAACCGGAGGGTGGGAGCTGTTTTTT
CASSPGVSTSLTGGWELFF
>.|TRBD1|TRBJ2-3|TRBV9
TGTGCCAGCAGCGTAGTGCCAGGGGGCGACGATACGCAGTATTTT
CASSVVPGGDDTQYF
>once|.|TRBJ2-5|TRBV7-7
TGTGCCAGCAGCTCGGGGGACCAAGAGACCCAGTACTTC
CASSSGDQETQYF
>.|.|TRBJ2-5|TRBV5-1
TGCGCCAGCAGCTTTGTCTTAGAGACCCAGTACTTC
CASSFVLETQYF
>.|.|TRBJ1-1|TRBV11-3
TGTGCCAGCAGCTTAGGGGGAGGAGGCACTGAAGCTTTCTTT
CASSLGGGGTEAFF
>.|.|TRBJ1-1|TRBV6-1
TGTGCCAGCAGTGACAGGGCCCGGTATACTGAAGCTTTCTTT
CASSDRARYTEAFF
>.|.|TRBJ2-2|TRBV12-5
TGTGCTAGTGGTTTGGAATTGGCAACCGGGGAGCTGTTTTTT
CASGLELATGELFF
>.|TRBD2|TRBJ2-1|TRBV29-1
TGCAGCGTTCAACTAGCGGGAGGAGGTGAGCAGTTCTTC
CSVQLAGGGEQFF
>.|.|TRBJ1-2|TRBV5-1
TGCGCCAGCAGCTTGGGAGGGGGTGGCTACACCTTC
CASSLGGGGYTF
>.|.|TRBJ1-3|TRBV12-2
TGTGCAAGTCGCTCGCAGGGTGTAGGAAACACCATATATTTT
CASRSQGVGNTIYF
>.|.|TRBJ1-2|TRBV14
TGTGCCAGCAGCCCCTCCGGGACTTCAGGAGGCTACACCTTC
CASSPSGTSGGYTF
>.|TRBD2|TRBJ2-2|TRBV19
TGTGCCAGTAGTAGCGGGGGGGCCGTGGTCACCGGGGAGCTGTTTTTT
CASSSGGAVVTGELFF
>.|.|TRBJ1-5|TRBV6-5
TGTGCCAGCAGTTACGGCCAGGGCCCTCAGCCCCAGCATTTT
CASSYGQGPQPQHF
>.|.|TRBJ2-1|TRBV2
TGTGCCAGCAGTGAACAAACTACCAGCCGCAATGAGCAGTTCTTC
CASSEQTTSRNEQFF
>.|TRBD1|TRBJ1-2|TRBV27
TGTGCCAGCAGATCGACAGGGAACTATGGCTACACCTTC
CASRSTGNYGYTF
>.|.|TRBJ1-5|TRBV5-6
TGTGCCAGCAGCATTGACGGGATGAGTCAGCCCCAGCATTTT
CASSIDGMSQPQHF
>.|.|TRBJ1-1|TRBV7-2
TGTGCCAGCAGCGAGGGCTTGAACACTGAAGCTTTCTTT
CASSEGLNTEAFF
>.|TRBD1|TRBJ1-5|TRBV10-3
TGTGCCATCAGTGAGCAGACAGGGCCGAATCAGCCCCAGCATTTT
CAISEQTGPNQPQHF
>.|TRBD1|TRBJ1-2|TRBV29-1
TGCAGCGTTTTCGGGGGGACAGGGAGGGGTGGCTACACCTTC
CSVFGGTGRGGYTF
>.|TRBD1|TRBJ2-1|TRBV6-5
TGTGCCAGCAGCCGAGGGGGCATAAGGAGAGATGAGCAGTTCTTC
CASSRGGIRRDEQFF
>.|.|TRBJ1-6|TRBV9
TGTGCCAGCCGGGGGACGAACTATAATTCACCCCTCCACTTT
CASRGTNYNSPLHF
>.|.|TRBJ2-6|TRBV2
TGTGCCAGCAGAAAGGATGGGGGGTCTGGGGCCAACGTCCTGACTTTC
CASRKDGGSGANVLTF
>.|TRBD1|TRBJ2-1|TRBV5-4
TGTGCCAGCAGCTTTATTGGGGACAGGGGGAACAATGAGCAGTTCTTC
CASSFIGDRGNNEQFF
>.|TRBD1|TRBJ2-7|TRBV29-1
TGCAGCGTTGGGTCCCGGATAGGGACAGGGGGCTACGAGCAGTACTTC
CSVGSRIGTGGYEQYF
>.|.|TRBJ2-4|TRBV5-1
TGCGCCAGCAATGGGGGCGGAAACATTCAGTACTTC
CASNGGGNIQYF
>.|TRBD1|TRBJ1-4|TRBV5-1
TGCGCCAGCAGACCTAACACCGGGACAGGGGGTGAAAAACTGTTTTTT
CASRPNTGTGGEKLFF
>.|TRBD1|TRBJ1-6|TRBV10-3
TGTGCCATCAGTGAGACAGGGGATTCACCCCTCCACTTT
CAISETGDSPLHF
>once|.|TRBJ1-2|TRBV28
TGTGCCAGCAGTTTAGGGCTGGGTGGTGCTAACTATGGCTACACCTTC
CASSLGLGGANYGYTF
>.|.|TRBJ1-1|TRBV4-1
TGCGCCAGCAGCCAAGATTGGGCGGGGGCTGAAGCTTTCTTT
CASSQDWAGAEAFF
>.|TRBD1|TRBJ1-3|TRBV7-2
TGTGCCAGCAGCCCTTGGACAGGGGGCTCGGGAAACACCATATATTTT
CASSPWTGGSGNTIYF
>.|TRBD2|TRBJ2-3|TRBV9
TGTGCCAGCAGCGTCGGCGGGGGAAACACAGATACGCAGTATTTT
CASSVGGGNTDTQYF
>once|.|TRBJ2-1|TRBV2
TGTGCCAGCAGCCCAGGGACATCTGAGCAGTTCTTC
CASSPGTSEQFF
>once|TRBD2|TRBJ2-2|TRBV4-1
TGCGCCAGCAGCCCACAAACGACTAGCGGGGGGGCCATTGGCACCGGGGAGCTGTTTTTT
CASSPQTTSGGAIGTGELFF
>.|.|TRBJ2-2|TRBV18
TGTGCCAGCTCACCACAGGAGGCCGGGGAGCTGTTTTTT
CASSPQEAGELFF
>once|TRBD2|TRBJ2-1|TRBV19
TGTGCCAGTAGTTTTCCTAGCGGGAGTTCCAGTGAGCAGTTCTTC
CASSFPSGSSSEQFF
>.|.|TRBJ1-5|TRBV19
TGTGCCAGTAGTACATCAGGGGGCAATCAGCCCCAGCATTTT
CASSTSGGNQPQHF
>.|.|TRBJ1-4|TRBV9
TGTGCCAGCAGCGTAGGGGCAGGGAATGAAAAACTGTTTTTT
CASSVGAGNEKLFF
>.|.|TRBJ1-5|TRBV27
TGTGCCAGCAGTCCCGTACAGGGCCAGCCCCAGCATTTT
CASSPVQGQPQHF
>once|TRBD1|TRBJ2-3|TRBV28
TGTGCCAGCAGTTTTGCTAGATACAGGGGGCCAGATACGCAGTATTTT
CASSFARYRGPDTQYF
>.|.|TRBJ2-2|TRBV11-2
TGTGCCAGCAGCCCCAATAGAGGCGGTTTCACCGGGGAGCTGTTTTTT
CASSPNRGGFTGELFF
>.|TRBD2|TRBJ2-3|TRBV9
TGTGCCAGCAGCGTAGGGACTAGCGGGGATACGCAGTATTTT
CASSVGTSGDTQYF
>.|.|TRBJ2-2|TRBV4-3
TGCGCCAGCAGCCAAGGAGGGGGAAACACCGGGGAGCTGTTTTTT
CASSQGGGNTGELFF
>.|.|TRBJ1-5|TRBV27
TGTGCCAGCAGTTTATTCACAGGTCAGCCCCAGCATTTT
CASSLFTGQPQHF
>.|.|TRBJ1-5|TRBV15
TGTGCCACCCAGGAGTCGCAGGGCCTTGGGGCCCAGCATTTT
CATQESQGLGAQHF
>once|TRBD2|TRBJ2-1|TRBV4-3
TGCGCCAGCAGCCAAGATTCGGGAGCGGGAGGTCTAAATGAGCAGTTCTTC
CASSQDSGAGGLNEQFF
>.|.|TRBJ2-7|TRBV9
TGTGCCAGCAGCGTAAACAGTAGGGGCTACGAGCAGTACTTC
CASSVNSRGYEQYF
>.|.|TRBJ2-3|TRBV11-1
TGTGCCAGCAGCCCGGACAGTGCGACAGATACGCAGTATTTT
CASSPDSATDTQYF
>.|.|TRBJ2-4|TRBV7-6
TGTGCCAGCAGACTCTGTTTTCCCGGAGACAAAAACATTCAGTACTTC
CASRLCFPGDKNIQYF
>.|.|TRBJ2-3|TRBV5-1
TGCGCCAGCAGCTTGGGTGGCGGGGTTAGTCAAGATACGCAGTATTTT
CASSLGGGVSQDTQYF
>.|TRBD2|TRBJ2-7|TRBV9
TGTGCCAGCAGCGCCACCGGGACTAGGGGCGAGCAGTACTTC
CASSATGTRGEQYF
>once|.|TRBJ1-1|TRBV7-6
TGTGCCAGCAGCTCCCCCCCCGGACTAGAAGCTTTCTTT
CASSSPPGLEAFF
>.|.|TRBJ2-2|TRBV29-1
TGCAGCGTTGGCAGGAACACCGGGGAGCTGTTTTTT
CSVGRNTGELFF
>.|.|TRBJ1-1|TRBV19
TGTGCCAGTAGTATCGACAGACAGCCTTACATGAACACTGAAGCTTTCTTT
CASSIDRQPYMNTEAFF
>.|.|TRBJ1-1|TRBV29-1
TGCAGCGCGGGGGGTTACGGGGACACTGAAGCTTTCTTT
CSAGGYGDTEAFF
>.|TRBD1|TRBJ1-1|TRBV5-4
TGTGCCAGCAGCCCGGGACAGGGAAACACTGAAGCTTTCTTT
CASSPGQGNTEAFF
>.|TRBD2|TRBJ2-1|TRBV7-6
TGTGCCAGCAGCCCGGGACTAGCGAACAATGAGCAGTTCTTC
CASSPGLANNEQFF
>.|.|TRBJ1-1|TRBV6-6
TGTGCCAGCAGTAACAGGGCTAGAGAGGAAGCTTTCTTT
CASSNRAREEAFF
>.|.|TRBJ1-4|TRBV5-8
TGTGCCAGCAGCTTGGTTGCGGGAGAAAAACTGTTTTTT
CASSLVAGEKLFF